This T cell receptor beta chain emerged from a study of blood T cell repertoires in COVID-19. The assay was immunoSEQ multiplex PCR, and TCRdb's table has in-frame clones only and misses some. The sample consists of 90,000 or so clones, around nine tenths of them appearing once. The sequencing input was peripheral blood. The receptor comes from a man between 60 and 70 years old with COVID-19, enrolled during active disease.

CDR3 protein: CASSRPMQGSWANQPQHF. CDR3 DNA: TGTGCCAGCAGCCGGCCCATGCAGGGGAGTTGGGCCAATCAGCCCCAGCATTTT. The chain links TRBV7-9 to TRBJ1-5; D may be TRBD1 (6 bases). Looked up from germline, CDR1 is SEHNR and CDR2 is FQNEAQ (reference sequence). The V end was cut by 5 bases, the J end by 3 bases, with 23 bases between. The CDR3 consists of 18 residues.